This T cell receptor (beta chain) was profiled in a study of T cell responses to AZD1222 COVID-19 vaccine. Across the study: Second-dose timings of about 4 or about 12 weeks were pooled. Study-level points and caveats: At baseline, just a handful of AZD1222 recipients tested seropositive.

V was clipped by 1 base and J by 3 bases; unmatched bases: 11. CDR3 length: 18 residues. Germline CDR1 reads SNHLY; CDR2 reads FYNNEI. Regarding this clone: Its antigen is not known.

Clones were sequenced by immunoSEQ multiplex PCR, and TCRdb holds only the in-frame ones, with some missing. This sample has 100,000 to 150,000 clones, with roughly 90% found just once. The origin of this receptor is an adult in good health. This sample comprised peripheral blood, obtained on day 0 of AZD1222 vaccination. The chain uses TRBV2 and TRBJ1-2; 10 bases match TRBD1. DNA of the CDR3: TGTGCCAGCAGTGAAGACCCGACAGGGGGCGCAGAGGACTATGGCTACACCTTC. This encodes CASSEDPTGGAEDYGYTF.